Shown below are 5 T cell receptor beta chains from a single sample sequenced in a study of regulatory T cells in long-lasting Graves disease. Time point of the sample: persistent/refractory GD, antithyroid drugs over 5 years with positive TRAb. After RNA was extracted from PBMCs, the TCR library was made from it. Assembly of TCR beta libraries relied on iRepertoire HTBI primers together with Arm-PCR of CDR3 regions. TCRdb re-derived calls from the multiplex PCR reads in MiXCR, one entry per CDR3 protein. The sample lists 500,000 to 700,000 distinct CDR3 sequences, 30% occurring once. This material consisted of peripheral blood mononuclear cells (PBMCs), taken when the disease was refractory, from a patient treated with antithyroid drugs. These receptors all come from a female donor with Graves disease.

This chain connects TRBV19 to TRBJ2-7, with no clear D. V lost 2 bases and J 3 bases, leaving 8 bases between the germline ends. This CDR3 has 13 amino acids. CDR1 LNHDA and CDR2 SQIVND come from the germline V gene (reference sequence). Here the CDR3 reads CASSIRVGYEQYF. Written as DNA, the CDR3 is TGTGCCAGTAGTATACGTGTCGGCTACGAGCAGTACTTC.

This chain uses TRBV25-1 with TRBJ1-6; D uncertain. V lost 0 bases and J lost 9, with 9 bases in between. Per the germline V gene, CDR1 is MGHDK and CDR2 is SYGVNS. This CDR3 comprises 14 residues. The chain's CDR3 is CASSEYLRRSPLHF. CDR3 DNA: TGTGCCAGCAGTGAATACCTCCGCCGTTCACCCCTCCACTTT.

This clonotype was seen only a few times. In DNA form, the CDR3 reads TGTGCCAGCAGCTTCCTGAGTACAGGGCGGGAGACCCAGTACTTC. It encodes CASSFLSTGRETQYF. The chain links TRBV7-9 to TRBJ2-5, with D possibly matching TRBD1 (6 bases). Germline CDR1 SEHNR, CDR2 FQNEAQ (reference sequence). Trimming left V 3 bases short and J 5 bases short, with 16 bases between. This CDR3 spans 15 amino acids.

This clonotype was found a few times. CDR3 loop: CASTTAFTGELFF. CDR3 in DNA: TGCGCCAGCACGACAGCCTTCACCGGGGAGCTGTTTTTT. The rearrangement joins TRBV5-1 to TRBJ2-2; perhaps TRBD1 as D (5 bases). The germline CDR1 and CDR2 sequences are SGHRS and YFSETQ. Trimming removed 6 bases from V and 4 bases from J, with 10 bases in between. The CDR3 loop spans 13 amino acids. Using reference TRBV5-1 and TRBJ2-2 for the parts outside the CDR3, the full variable domain is KAGVTQTPRYLIKTRGQQVTLSCSPISGHRSVSWYQQTPGQGLQFLFEYFSETQRNKGNFPGRFSGRQFSNSRSEMNVSTLELGDSALYLCASTTAFTGELFFGEGSRLTVL.

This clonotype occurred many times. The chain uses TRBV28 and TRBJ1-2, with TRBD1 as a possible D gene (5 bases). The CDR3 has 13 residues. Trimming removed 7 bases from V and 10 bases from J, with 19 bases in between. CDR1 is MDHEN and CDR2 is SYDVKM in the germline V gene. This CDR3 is CASTARGRFIYTF. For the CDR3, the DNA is TGTGCCAGCACCGCGAGGGGTAGGTTCATCTACACCTTC.